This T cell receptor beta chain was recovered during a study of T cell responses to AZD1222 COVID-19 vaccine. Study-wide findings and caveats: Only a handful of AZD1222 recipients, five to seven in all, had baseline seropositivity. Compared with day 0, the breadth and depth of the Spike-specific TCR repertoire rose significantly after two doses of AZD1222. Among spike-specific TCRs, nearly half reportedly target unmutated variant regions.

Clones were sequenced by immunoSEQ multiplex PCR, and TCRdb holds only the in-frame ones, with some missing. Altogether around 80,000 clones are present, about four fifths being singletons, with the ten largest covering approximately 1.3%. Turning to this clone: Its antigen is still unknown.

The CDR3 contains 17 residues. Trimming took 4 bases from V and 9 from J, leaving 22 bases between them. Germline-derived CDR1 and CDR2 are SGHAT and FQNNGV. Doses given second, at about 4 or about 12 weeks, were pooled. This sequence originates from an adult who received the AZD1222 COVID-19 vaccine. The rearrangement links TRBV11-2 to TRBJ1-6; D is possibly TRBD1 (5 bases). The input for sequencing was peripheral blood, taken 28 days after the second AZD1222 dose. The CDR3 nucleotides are TGTGCCAGCAGCTCCCCCGTGGAGGGGTCCCCTGGTTCACCCCTCCACTTT. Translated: CASSSPVEGSPGSPLHF.